The 19 T cell receptor beta chains below all came from one sample that was sequenced in a study of blood T cell repertoires in COVID-19. Repertoires were generated with immunoSEQ multiplex PCR, while TCRdb's copy carries only in-frame clones and drops some. Of 200,000 or so clones listed, around 90% are singletons. Input material: PBMCs or T cells enriched from blood (not recorded which). These receptors all come from a woman in her thirties who had recovered from COVID-19.

The gene calls are TRBV4-3 and TRBJ2-1; D remains unclear. This CDR3 is built from 14 residues. Per the germline V gene, CDR1 is LGHNA and CDR2 is YSLEER. V was clipped by 0 bases and J by 4 bases, with 7 bases between them. The CDR3 coding sequence is TGCGCCAGCAGCCAAGATGTCAGGTACAATGAGCAGTTCTTC. Amino acid sequence: CASSQDVRYNEQFF.

This chain uses TRBV18 with TRBJ2-1, with 7 bases aligning to TRBD1. The CDR3 runs 17 residues. Trimming cost V 1 base and J 6 bases; bases outside gene matches: 12. The germline CDR1 and CDR2 sequences are KGHSH and LQKENI. CDR3 region: CASSPLRRQGQVNEQFF. DNA of the CDR3: TGTGCCAGCTCACCACTGCGCAGACAGGGCCAGGTCAATGAGCAGTTCTTC.

The chain employs TRBV5-4 and TRBJ2-1; 8 positions match TRBD2. There are 15 residues in the CDR3. Trimming cost V 3 bases and J 4 bases; bases outside gene matches: 6. Germline CDR1 is SGHNT and CDR2 is YYREEE (reference sequence). In DNA form, the CDR3 reads TGTGCCAGCAGCTCACGGGGGGGCGGGTACAATGAGCAGTTCTTC. It specifies CASSSRGGGYNEQFF. The full variable domain, its missing parts supplied by reference TRBV5-4 and TRBJ2-1, is ETGVTQSPTHLIKTRGQQVTLRCSSQSGHNTVSWYQQALGQGPQFIFQYYREEENGRGNFPPRFSGLQFPNYSSELNVNALELDDSALYLCASSSRGGGYNEQFFGPGTRLTVL.

This chain links TRBV29-1 with TRBJ2-7; a weak D match, TRBD1 (6 bases). CDR3 length: 12 amino acids. Germline CDR1 is SQVTM and CDR2 is ANQGSEA. Between the trimmed V and J ends, which lost 7 bases and 2 bases, there was a span of 12 bases. The CDR3 DNA is TGCAGCGCCATGGACAGTACCTACGAGCAGTACTTC. Translated, it gives CSAMDSTYEQYF.

The gene calls are TRBV12-3 or TRBV12-4 and TRBJ1-1; no firm D call. Trimming pared 5 bases from V and 3 bases from J, leaving 10 bases between. The CDR3 loop spans 13 amino acids. The CDR3 bases are TGTGCCAGCAGTCCTACAGCAGACACTGAAGCTTTCTTT. Its translation is CASSPTADTEAFF.

This clone was detected once. V is TRBV4-3 and J is TRBJ1-1; tentatively, D is TRBD1 (5 bases). V lost 0 bases and J lost 4, with 12 bases in between. Germline values: CDR1 LGHNA, CDR2 YSLEER. CDR3 length: 15 residues. CDR3 loop: CASSQDRGAGTEAFF. CDR3 in DNA: TGCGCCAGCAGCCAAGATCGCGGGGCCGGCACTGAAGCTTTCTTT.

J is TRBJ2-1 and V is TRBV5-6, with 10 bases that match TRBD2. The germline CDR1 and CDR2 sequences are SGHDT and YYEEEE. The CDR3 is 16 amino acids. Trimming removed 2 bases from V and 3 bases from J; junction bases left unmatched: 5. This CDR3 reads CASSFLSGGVYNEQFF. CDR3 coding DNA: TGTGCCAGCAGCTTCCTGAGCGGGGGGGTCTACAATGAGCAGTTCTTC.

The J gene is TRBJ1-3, the V gene TRBV28, with TRBD1 as a possible D gene (6 bases). The length of the CDR3 is 13 residues. The germline V gene encodes CDR1 MDHEN and CDR2 SYDVKM. Between the trimmed V and J ends, which lost 8 bases and 8 bases, there was a span of 16 bases. As DNA, the CDR3 is TGTGCCAGCTACAGGGACATAGGGGACACCATATATTTT. This codes for CASYRDIGDTIYF.

V is TRBV7-9 and J is TRBJ1-2; no definite D call. CDR1 and CDR2 (germline): SEHNR, FQNEAQ (reference sequence). CDR3 size: 12 residues. V dropped 1 base and J dropped 3 bases, with 3 bases sitting between them. The CDR3 DNA is TGTGCCAGCAGCTTAGGGCACTATGGCTACACCTTC. Protein sequence: CASSLGHYGYTF.

This chain joins TRBV5-4 and TRBJ1-2; D not resolved. V was shortened by 2 bases and J by 8 bases, with 7 bases between the two germline ends. This CDR3 is 11 amino acids long. CDR1 and CDR2 from the germline V gene are SGHNT and YYREEE (reference sequence). The CDR3 DNA sequence: TGTGCCAGCAGCTTCTTACAGGGCTACACCTTC. Its translation: CASSFLQGYTF.

The CDR3 DNA is TGTGCCAGCAGCTTAGCCGGGACAGGGGCAATTAGCAATCAGCCCCAGCATTTT. It yields the protein CASSLAGTGAISNQPQHF. The J gene is TRBJ1-5, the V gene TRBV7-8; 10 bases map to TRBD1. CDR1 SGHVS and CDR2 FQNEAQ come from the germline V gene. The CDR3 covers 18 residues. The ends lost 0 bases at V and 0 bases at J; junction bases unmatched: 5.

There are a few counts of this clone. The CDR3 sequence: CASSSGLAADTQYF. DNA for the CDR3: TGTGCCAGCAGCTCGGGACTAGCGGCAGATACGCAGTATTTT. The chain couples TRBV5-4 to TRBJ2-3; TRBD2 agrees at 11 bases. The J segment lost 4 bases and the V segment lost 3 bases, leaving 1 base of the junction unmatched. The CDR3 runs to 14 residues. CDR1 is SGHNT, CDR2 YYREEE, per germline (reference sequence).

The CDR3: CASSARQGNTEAFF. DNA of the CDR3: TGTGCCAGTAGCGCCCGACAGGGAAACACTGAAGCTTTCTTT. The chain employs TRBV19 and TRBJ1-1; 7 bases match TRBD1. The CDR3 is made up of 14 amino acids. V lost 6 bases, J lost 2 bases, and 6 bases stayed unmatched. Germline V gene sequence: CDR1 LNHDA, CDR2 SQIVND (reference sequence).

V is TRBV9 and J is TRBJ1-2, with TRBD1 identical over 8 bases. Germline loops: CDR1 SGDLS, CDR2 YYNGEE. This CDR3 region has 16 residues. Trimming at V came to 3 bases and at J to 8 bases, leaving 15 bases not matched to a gene. The CDR3 DNA reads TGTGCCAGCAGCGAGAGACAGTTTTGGACAGGGTCGGGCTACACCTTC. This translates into CASSERQFWTGSGYTF.

V gene TRBV18 combines with J gene TRBJ1-6; 9 nucleotides align to TRBD1. The CDR3 covers 16 residues. From germline, CDR1 is KGHSH and CDR2 LQKENI. V dropped 6 bases and J dropped 8; count of bases not matched to a gene: 11. The DNA of the CDR3 is TGTGCCAGCTCTTACATCCGGGACAGGGCCTATTCACCCCTCCACTTT. Translation: CASSYIRDRAYSPLHF.

The V gene is TRBV7-7, the J gene TRBJ2-2; possibly TRBD1 for D (5 bases). Germline CDR1 reads SSHAT; CDR2 reads FNYEAQ (reference sequence). The CDR3 loop spans 15 amino acids. V was shortened by 1 base and J by 5 bases, with 11 bases between the two germline ends. The CDR3 DNA reads TGTGCCAGCAGCTTAGGGCAGGGTTTTACCGGGGAGCTGTTTTTT. It yields the protein CASSLGQGFTGELFF.

This chain uses TRBV7-8 with TRBJ2-5; tentatively, D is TRBD2 (6 bases). CDR3 length: 16 residues. Deletions cut 1 base from V and 5 bases from J, with 17 bases between. Germline assignment: CDR1 SGHVS and CDR2 FQNEAQ. CDR3 region: CASSLEGLSSPETQYF. CDR3 sequence (DNA): TGTGCCAGCAGCTTAGAAGGACTATCCTCCCCCGAGACCCAGTACTTC. Supplemented by reference TRBV7-8 and TRBJ2-5, the full variable domain reads GAGVSQSPRYKVAKRGQDVALRCDPISGHVSLFWYQQALGQGPEFLTYFQNEAQLDKSGLPSDRFFAERPEGSVSTLKIQRTQQEDSAVYLCASSLEGLSSPETQYFGPGTRLLVL.

The chain has TRBV4-3 and TRBJ2-1; 10 positions match TRBD2. Germline V gene sequence: CDR1 LGHNA, CDR2 YSLEER. The CDR3 contains 16 residues. Trimming removed 1 base from V and 10 bases from J; junction bases left unmatched: 10. In DNA form, the CDR3 reads TGCGCCAGCAGCCAAGTCCCGAAGCGGGGGGGTGGCGAGCAGTTCTTC. It yields the protein CASSQVPKRGGGEQFF.

The chain carries TRBV6-5 and TRBJ1-6, with D maybe TRBD1 (6 bases). This CDR3 has 14 residues. The germline gives CDR1 MNHEY, CDR2 SVGAGI. The V gene lost 6 bases and the J gene lost 7 bases, with 13 bases spanning the gap. The CDR3 sequence: CASRPDSLNSPLHF. The CDR3 DNA follows: TGTGCCAGCAGGCCGGACAGCTTAAATTCACCCCTCCACTTT.